This paragraph covers one TCR beta chain sequence. The data were obtained in a study of blood T cell repertoires in COVID-19. Ages ranged from about 18 to 89 years, with residence in about 23 US areas. Cohort allocation depended upon clinical history that participants reported. Two negative PCRs, clearance, or symptom resolution were required of recovered Cohort 3 donors. Germline CDR1 and CDR2: SGHVS and FQNEAQ. The germline V and J ends were trimmed by 5 bases and 0 bases, with 11 bases remaining between them. The CDR3 spans 15 residues. The repertoire was sequenced with immunoSEQ multiplex PCR; TCRdb's copy has only in-frame clones and lacks some. The repertoire has hundreds of thousands of clones, 80% to 90% of them found once; the top ten carry roughly 0.99%.

Sequenced input: PBMCs or T cells enriched from blood (not recorded which). The rearrangement uses TRBV7-8 and TRBJ1-3, with D tentatively TRBD1 (6 bases). The receptor was derived from a man aged 18-30 years who had recovered from COVID-19. CDR3 in amino acids: CASSPDRSSGNTIYF. In DNA form, the CDR3 reads TGTGCCAGCAGCCCCGACAGGAGCTCTGGAAACACCATATATTTT.